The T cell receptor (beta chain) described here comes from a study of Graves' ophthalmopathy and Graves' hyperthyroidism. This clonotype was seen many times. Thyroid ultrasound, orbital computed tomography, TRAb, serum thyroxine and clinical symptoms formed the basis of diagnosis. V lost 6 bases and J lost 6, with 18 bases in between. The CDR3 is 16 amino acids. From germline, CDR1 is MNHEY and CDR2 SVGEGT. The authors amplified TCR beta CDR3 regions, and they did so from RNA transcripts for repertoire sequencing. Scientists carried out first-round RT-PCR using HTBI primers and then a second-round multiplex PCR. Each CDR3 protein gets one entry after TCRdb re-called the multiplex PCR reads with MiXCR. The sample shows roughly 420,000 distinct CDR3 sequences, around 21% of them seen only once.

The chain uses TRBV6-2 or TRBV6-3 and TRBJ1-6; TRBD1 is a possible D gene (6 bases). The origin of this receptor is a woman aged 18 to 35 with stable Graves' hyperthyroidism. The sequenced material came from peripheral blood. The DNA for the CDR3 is TGTGCCAGCAGGAAGGGGGAGTCTCTACCTAATTCACCCCTCCACTTT. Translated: CASRKGESLPNSPLHF.